Each of the 8 T cell receptor beta chains below was sequenced from the same sample in a study of beta chain features in type 1 diabetes. The isolated RNA, all of it, was reverse transcribed, so expressed TCRB transcripts were what got sequenced. Here immunoSEQ multiplex PCR was the method, and the copy in TCRdb shows in-frame clones only, minus some. The sample has 860,000 or so clones, roughly 16% seen once; the top ten hold 0.023%. The sequenced sample consisted of naive CD4+ T cells from blood. The receptors derive from a woman younger than 35 in good health.

This clone was counted between two and nine times. The V gene is TRBV7-3, the J gene TRBJ2-3; 9 nucleotides align to TRBD1. The V gene end was trimmed by 2 bases and the J gene end by 4 bases; junction bases not matched to a gene: 7. The CDR3 contains 16 residues. CDR1 SGHTA and CDR2 FQGTGA come from the germline V gene. The DNA for the CDR3 is TGTGCCAGCAGCTTAGGGTCGGGACAGGGTGCAGATACGCAGTATTTT. It is translated as CASSLGSGQGADTQYF.

This clone was picked up a small number of times. The chain employs TRBV4-1 and TRBJ2-2, with 8 bases fitting TRBD2. CDR3 length: 16 residues. Germline assignment: CDR1 MGHRA and CDR2 YSYEKL. Germline trimming cut 4 bases from V and 0 bases from J; bases unmatched to any gene: 4. CDR3 residues: CASSLLAGTNTGELFF. DNA of the CDR3: TGCGCCAGCAGCCTTTTAGCGGGGACGAACACCGGGGAGCTGTTTTTT.

Details on this clone: Distinct nucleotide sequences in the sample also encode this CDR3. This rearrangement joins TRBV5-1 to TRBJ1-1, with D perhaps TRBD1 (6 bases). The CDR3 extends over 15 amino acids. V was trimmed by 0 bases and J by 1 base, leaving 10 bases between them. Germline CDR1 and CDR2: SGHRS and YFSETQ. This chain's CDR3 is CASSLVLGGNTEAFF. In DNA, the CDR3 is TGCGCCAGCAGCTTGGTGTTAGGGGGGAACACTGAAGCTTTCTTT. Looking up the rest from reference TRBV5-1 and TRBJ1-1 gives the full variable domain: KAGVTQTPRYLIKTRGQQVTLSCSPISGHRSVSWYQQTPGQGLQFLFEYFSETQRNKGNFPGRFSGRQFSNSRSEMNVSTLELGDSALYLCASSLVLGGNTEAFFGQGTRLTVV.

This clone was recorded a few times. The chain uses TRBV7-9 and TRBJ2-6; D is possibly TRBD1 (6 bases). The CDR3 totals 19 residues. V was pared by 5 bases and J by 2 bases, with 22 bases between. CDR1 and CDR2 from the germline V gene are SEHNR and FQNEAQ (reference sequence). The DNA for the CDR3 is TGTGCCAGCAGCACTCACCTCCGGGACACAGGCGCTGGGGCCAACGTCCTGACTTTC. Its protein is CASSTHLRDTGAGANVLTF.

This chain links TRBV10-1 with TRBJ2-2; 8 bases fit TRBD1. Unmatched junction bases numbered 4, after V lost 0 bases and J lost 4 bases. CDR3 length equals 16 residues. CDR1 is WNHNN and CDR2 is SYGVQD in the germline V gene (reference sequence). The CDR3 nucleotides are TGCGCCAGCAGTGAGTCCAGGGGGCTAGGCACCGGGGAGCTGTTTTTT. As protein: CASSESRGLGTGELFF.

This clone was picked up a small number of times. This sequence joins TRBV20-1 and TRBJ2-3, with D unclear. The V gene's germline CDR1 is DFQATT and CDR2 SNEGSKA (reference sequence). The CDR3 runs 11 residues. This chain's CDR3 is CSLILGDTQYF. CDR3 nucleotides: TGCAGCCTAATCCTGGGGGATACGCAGTATTTT.

This CDR3 reads CASSQAQQSSGANVLTF. CDR3 nucleotide sequence: TGCGCCAGCAGCCAGGCCCAACAGAGCTCTGGGGCCAACGTCCTGACTTTC. The rearrangement uses TRBV4-3 and TRBJ2-6; D is unresolved. This CDR3 has 17 residues. Trimming pared 3 bases from V and 0 bases from J, leaving 12 bases between. Germline V CDR1 and CDR2: LGHNA, YSLEER.

The V and J genes are TRBV7-2 and TRBJ2-5; no firm D call. CDR1 and CDR2 (germline): SGHTA, FQGNSA. Trimming shortened V by 3 bases and J by 3 bases, and 14 bases separated the two germline ends. The CDR3 spans 15 residues. The CDR3 nucleotides are TGTGCCAGCAGCTTTGGGCTAGTCGGAAAAGAGACCCAGTACTTC. The encoded protein is CASSFGLVGKETQYF.